The entry that follows covers one T cell receptor beta chain sequence. This sample was included in a study of shared clonotypes between healthy human individuals. Measured with immunoSEQ multiplex PCR; TCRdb has only the in-frame clones, and not every one. In the table there are about 2.4 million clones, over 85% of which are singletons. The CDR3 covers 14 residues. Germline CDR1 reads MNHNS; CDR2 reads SASEGT. V gave up 6 bases and J gave up 3 bases; unmatched junction bases: 7. The origin of this receptor is a man aged 18-30 years in good health. Some clones in this sample may be carry-over from other donors' samples. V is TRBV6-1 and J is TRBJ2-7; 8 nucleotides line up with TRBD2. Material: naive CD4+ T cells from PBMCs. Documented subset: CD45RA+ positively selected. CDR3 protein: CASRVPAGDYEQYF. In DNA, the CDR3 is TGTGCCAGCAGGGTTCCAGCGGGAGACTACGAGCAGTACTTC.